These 2 T cell receptor beta chains came from one sample sequenced in a study of cytomegalovirus exposure and HLA in healthy donors. The PCR employed 60 Vbeta primers together with 13 Jbeta primers. Clones were read by immunoSEQ multiplex PCR, and TCRdb kept only the in-frame ones, dropping some. The data hold 200,000 to 250,000 clones, with about 72% observed a single time. The sequenced sample was PBMCs. Receptors were obtained from a male donor in good health and CMV-seronegative.

The chain has TRBV18 and TRBJ1-4; D is possibly TRBD1 (6 bases). Germline values: CDR1 KGHSH, CDR2 LQKENI. The CDR3 runs 17 residues. Trimming pared 6 bases from V and 4 bases from J, leaving 21 bases between. CDR3 coding DNA: TGTGCCAGCTCTCCCGACAGGATACCTGTTCGTAATGAAAAACTGTTTTTT. This sequence encodes CASSPDRIPVRNEKLFF.

The chain is built from TRBV6-1 and TRBJ2-5; D may be TRBD2 (5 bases). Trimming shortened V by 6 bases and J by 2 bases, and 16 bases separated the two germline ends. This CDR3 is built from 15 residues. Germline-derived CDR1 and CDR2 are MNHNS and SASEGT. The CDR3 spells CASSGVRVGQETQYF. In DNA form, the CDR3 reads TGTGCCAGCAGCGGGGTTAGGGTAGGTCAAGAGACCCAGTACTTC.